This note documents a single T cell receptor beta chain sequence. Libraries of TCR beta were made from about 2.2 micrograms of genomic DNA that came from cryopreserved PBMCs. This specimen belongs to a study of cytotoxic CD8 clonotypes in ibrutinib-treated CLL. For the study at large: Partial response was seen in 25 or so patients and complete response in 2; after median roughly 66 months, about 14 stayed remitted, around 12 progressed.

The CDR3 sequence is 14 residues long. Losses at the gene ends were 8 bases for V and 1 base for J; bases not matched to a gene: 2. The germline V gene encodes CDR1 LNHDA and CDR2 SQIVND (reference sequence). The intended depth for sequencing was 1 in 200,000 to 1 in 1 million T cells. Data came from immunoSEQ multiplex PCR; TCRdb stores just in-frame clones and leaves some out. The sample consists of over 100,000 clones, 80% to 90% of them appearing once. Sequences were derived from PBMCs, sampled after 24 months of ibrutinib treatment. This receptor was obtained from a human donor with chronic lymphocytic leukemia. The genes are TRBV19 and TRBJ1-6; 7 bases align to TRBD1. In DNA form, the CDR3 reads TGTGCCAGTGGGGGACAGTCCTATAATTCACCCCTCCACTTT. It encodes CASGGQSYNSPLHF.